This note documents a single T cell receptor beta chain sequence. The assay was immunoSEQ multiplex PCR, and TCRdb's table has in-frame clones only and misses some. The sample lists about 170,000 clones; 70% to 90% were seen once. The data stem from a study of blood T cell repertoires in COVID-19. Study details: Acute and convalescent COVID-19 samples came from the United States, Italy and Spain. T cells, B-cell-depleted T cells, or PBMCs provided the cDNA or gDNA that served as material.

Between the trimmed V and J ends, which lost 5 bases and 2 bases, there was a span of 16 bases. This CDR3 contains 16 residues. Germline V CDR1 and CDR2: MNHNY, SVGAGI (reference sequence). Sequencing input: peripheral blood. This TCR derives from a woman aged 80 or older in a cohort sampled during active or convalescent COVID-19. The chain couples TRBV6-6 to TRBJ2-1; D is possibly TRBD1 (6 bases). The CDR3 here is CASSGRDKMPYNEQFF. The CDR3 DNA is TGTGCCAGCAGTGGCCGGGACAAAATGCCCTACAATGAGCAGTTCTTC.